The rows below give T cell receptor beta chains drawn from one sample of a study of blood T cell repertoires in COVID-19. The table came from immunoSEQ multiplex PCR; TCRdb's copy has only in-frame clones and leaves some out. Among a few hundred thousand clones listed, 70% to 85% were seen once. The sequenced material came from PBMCs or T cells enriched from blood (not recorded which). The receptors were sampled from a man aged 40-49 years who had recovered from COVID-19. CDR3s include the opening cysteine and the closing phenylalanine or tryptophan. D genes are given only for firm matches. Part of the rows lack a size; the others show once, few, many or a class for expanded clones.

v_call	d_call	j_call	clone_size	cdr3_nt	cdr3_aa
TRBV18	TRBD2	TRBJ2-6	-	TGTGCCAGCTCTCTCTCAGGGACTAGCGGCAGCTCTGGGGCCAACGTCCTGACTTTC	CASSLSGTSGSSGANVLTF
TRBV12-5	-	TRBJ2-1	-	TGTGCTAGTGCAAGGCGGGACCTATCGGGGCAGTTCTTC	CASARRDLSGQFF
TRBV9	-	TRBJ1-2	-	TGTGCCAGCAGCGTAGAACTGACACCCTTATATGGCTACACCTTC	CASSVELTPLYGYTF
TRBV30	TRBD2	TRBJ2-7	once	TGTGCCTGGAGCCCGACTAGCGTAAACTACGAGCAGTACTTC	CAWSPTSVNYEQYF
TRBV7-2	TRBD2	TRBJ2-1	-	TGTGCCAGCAGTTACATGACTAGCGGGAGGGCCGGGATATACAATGAGCAGTTCTTC	CASSYMTSGRAGIYNEQFF
TRBV9	TRBD2	TRBJ2-3	once	TGTGCCAGCAGCCCAAGGCCGGGACTAGGTATAGGAGATACGCAGTATTTT	CASSPRPGLGIGDTQYF
TRBV9	TRBD2	TRBJ2-1	many	TGTGCCAGCAGCGTATCAGAGCGGGGGGGCCGCAATGAGCAGTTCTTC	CASSVSERGGRNEQFF
TRBV5-1	TRBD2	TRBJ2-3	few	TGCGCCAGCAGCTCGACTAGCGGGGGGGCAGATACGCAGTATTTT	CASSSTSGGADTQYF
TRBV5-1	-	TRBJ1-1	-	TGCGCCAGCAGCGCGGGGGCGGTGAACACTGAAGCTTTCTTT	CASSAGAVNTEAFF
TRBV29-1	TRBD1	TRBJ1-1	-	TGCAGCGTGGATCCGGGACAGGGGGCTGTAGAGTGGAACACTGAAGCTTTCTTT	CSVDPGQGAVEWNTEAFF
TRBV9	TRBD2	TRBJ2-5	-	TGTGCCAGCAGCGTGGGGGGGAGTCTTCGCCAAGAGACCCAGTACTTC	CASSVGGSLRQETQYF
TRBV27	-	TRBJ1-1	-	TGTGCCAGCAGATGGGGGGAATCAACTGAAGCTTTCTTT	CASRWGESTEAFF
TRBV7-8	-	TRBJ2-7	-	TGTGCCAGCAGCTTATCCTGGGGCCAGAGCTCCTACGAGCAGTACTTC	CASSLSWGQSSYEQYF
TRBV7-8	-	TRBJ1-2	-	TGTGCCAGCAGCCCTGACAGTAACTATGGCTACACCTTC	CASSPDSNYGYTF
TRBV7-2	-	TRBJ2-7	-	TGTGCCAGCAGCTCGAGACAGAGTTACGAGCAGTACTTC	CASSSRQSYEQYF
TRBV7-2	-	TRBJ1-5	-	TGTGCCAGCAGCTTAGGACGAGGATGGGATCAGCCCCAGCATTTT	CASSLGRGWDQPQHF
TRBV18	TRBD2	TRBJ2-2	-	TGTGCCAGCTCACCAATGGGCGGGAGTATCACCGGGGAGCTGTTTTTT	CASSPMGGSITGELFF
TRBV30	-	TRBJ1-1	-	TGTGCCTGGACCAGGGAAGGGAACACTGAAGCTTTCTTT	CAWTREGNTEAFF
TRBV27	-	TRBJ2-6	-	TGTGCCAGCAGTTGGACTGCACCTTACTCTGGGGCCAACGTCCTGACTTTC	CASSWTAPYSGANVLTF
TRBV6-2/TRBV6-3	TRBD2	TRBJ2-1	-	TGTGCCAGCAGTCTAGCGGGGGGCCCCTACAATGAGCAGTTCTTC	CASSLAGGPYNEQFF
TRBV24-1	-	TRBJ1-2	-	TGTGCCACCAGTGATTTGACAGGGTATGGCTACACCTTC	CATSDLTGYGYTF
TRBV18	TRBD1	TRBJ1-1	-	TGTGCCAGCTCACTCGGACAGGGGACGGACACTGAAGCTTTCTTT	CASSLGQGTDTEAFF
TRBV29-1	-	TRBJ1-1	-	TGCAGCGTTGTGGGGCAGGGTGTTATGAACACTGAAGCTTTCTTT	CSVVGQGVMNTEAFF
TRBV28	TRBD2	TRBJ2-7	-	TGTGCCAGCAGTTTAGCGGTAGCGGGGACCTACGAGCAGTACTTC	CASSLAVAGTYEQYF
TRBV11-2	-	TRBJ1-1	-	TGTGCCAGCAGCTGGGGCGGGGGAACTGAAGCTTTCTTT	CASSWGGGTEAFF
TRBV6-5	-	TRBJ1-1	few	TGTGCCAGCAGTTACTCCACCGTCCCAGGGGACACTGAAGCTTTCTTT	CASSYSTVPGDTEAFF
TRBV19	-	TRBJ1-1	-	TGTGCCAGTAACTTCGAAGGGGACACTGAAGCTTTCTTT	CASNFEGDTEAFF
TRBV5-1	-	TRBJ2-2	-	TGCGCCAGCAGCTCCCAAACCTATACCGGGGAGCTGTTTTTT	CASSSQTYTGELFF
TRBV30	TRBD1	TRBJ1-2	-	TGTGCCTGGACGAGCACCTTACAGGGGGCAGGCTATGGCTACACCTTC	CAWTSTLQGAGYGYTF
TRBV5-4	-	TRBJ1-4	-	TGTGCCAGCAGCCTCTCTGGAGGGAATTGGATTTTT	CASSLSGGNWIF
TRBV27	-	TRBJ1-5	-	TGTGCCAGCAGCATAACCAGGGCCCAGCCCCAGCATTTT	CASSITRAQPQHF
TRBV5-5	-	TRBJ1-1	-	TGTGCCAGCACCCAGGAGGTGGCGAACACTGAAGCTTTCTTT	CASTQEVANTEAFF
TRBV5-1	-	TRBJ2-3	-	TGCGCCAGCAGCTTGGCTCCGGGGAAAATCACAGATACGCAGTATTTT	CASSLAPGKITDTQYF
TRBV5-1	TRBD2	TRBJ2-7	-	TGCGCCAGCAGCCGGACTAGCGGGGGGGCCACCTACGAGCAGTACTTC	CASSRTSGGATYEQYF
TRBV27	-	TRBJ1-1	few	TGTGCCAGCAGTTTATCAGGGGTAACTGAAGCTTTCTTT	CASSLSGVTEAFF